This TCR beta chain was captured in a study of early T cells in non-severe SARS-CoV-2 infection. Study-wide background: The study sequenced bulk RNA from unsorted whole blood, with chains unpaired. Whole-study findings and limits: Matches to VDJdb favored anti-spike CD8 responses and missed private and CD4 specificities.

This clonotype was recorded at least ten times. What it recognizes is unknown. Tagging with unique molecular identifiers was applied to individual cDNA molecules. Each CDR3 protein gets one entry after TCRdb re-called the 5' RACE reads with MiXCR. The table lists about 56,000 distinct CDR3 sequences, 8% to 11% of them singletons. Germline lookup yields CDR1 SGHRS and CDR2 YFSETQ. The CDR3 has 15 residues. J was trimmed by 0 bases and V by 4 bases; bases with no gene match: 5. This rearrangement joins TRBV5-1 to TRBJ1-1, with 8 bases matching TRBD1. The receptor comes from an adult who was a healthcare worker with PCR-confirmed SARS-CoV-2 infection or an uninfected control (not recorded which). Input material: whole blood. The CDR3 sequence: CASSPGQVMNTEAFF. The DNA of the CDR3 is TGCGCCAGCAGCCCGGGACAGGTGATGAACACTGAAGCTTTCTTT.